These 14 T cell receptor beta chains were sequenced from one sample in a study of response to subunit inactivated influenza vaccine. TCRdb recomputed calls from the RT-PCR reads with MiXCR, one row per CDR3 protein. The sample has roughly 570,000 distinct CDR3 sequences; 13% are singletons. The material sequenced was PBMCs from blood, taken 45 days after vaccination. Source of these receptors: a man between 45 and 60 years old who received an inactivated influenza vaccine.

Ten or more counts support this clonotype. V usage is TRBV12-3 or TRBV12-4 and J usage is TRBJ1-6; a possible D gene is TRBD1 (5 bases). The CDR3 has 13 amino acids. The V gene lost 3 bases and the J gene lost 10 bases, with 10 bases spanning the gap. CDR3 in DNA: TGTGCCAGCAGTTTTATGGGGGACTCACCCCTCCACTTT. It translates to CASSFMGDSPLHF.

The sample holds a few counts of this clonotype. The chain carries TRBV10-3 and TRBJ1-5, with D perhaps matching TRBD1 (5 bases). The CDR3 spans 14 residues. The V end lost 8 bases, the J end lost 2 bases, and 13 bases lay between the germline ends. CDR1 is ENHRY and CDR2 is SYGVKD in the germline V gene. Here the CDR3 reads CAIWGGDGNQPQHF. CDR3 nucleotide sequence: TGTGCCATCTGGGGGGGGGACGGCAATCAGCCCCAGCATTTT.

This clonotype was recorded a few times. The V and J genes are TRBV7-2 and TRBJ2-7, with 7 bases that match TRBD1. Germline trimming cut 2 bases from V and 3 bases from J; bases unmatched to any gene: 4. The germline V gene encodes CDR1 SGHTA and CDR2 FQGNSA. The CDR3 totals 14 residues. CDR3 sequence: CASSLTDRDYEQYF. The CDR3, as DNA: TGTGCCAGCAGCTTAACCGACAGGGACTACGAGCAGTACTTC.

The count of this clonotype is one. The J gene is TRBJ2-3, the V gene TRBV2; D is unclear. Germline CDR1 SNHLY, CDR2 FYNNEI. The V end was cut by 4 bases, the J end by 4 bases, with 6 bases between. The CDR3 is made up of 12 amino acids. This chain's CDR3 is CASSVPSDTQYF. The CDR3 nucleotides are TGTGCCAGCAGTGTTCCATCAGATACGCAGTATTTT.

This clonotype was seen ten or more times. The chain carries TRBV6-5 and TRBJ2-7; TRBD2 is a possible D gene (5 bases). The length of the CDR3 is 16 residues. Germline CDR1 MNHEY, CDR2 SVGAGI. V dropped 2 bases and J dropped 0 bases, with 14 bases sitting between them. DNA for the CDR3: TGTGCCAGCAGTTACGCCATCGTAGCGAGCTCCTACGAGCAGTACTTC. Its translation is CASSYAIVASSYEQYF.

The chain carries TRBV12-3 or TRBV12-4 and TRBJ1-6, with D hard to call. This CDR3 has 14 residues. V shed 10 bases and J shed 4 bases, with 14 bases lying between them. CDR3 residues: CATRRGIYNSPLHF. CDR3 nucleotide sequence: TGTGCCACACGGCGAGGGATATATAATTCACCCCTCCACTTT.

This clonotype showed up just a few times. Written as DNA, the CDR3 is TGTGCCAGCAGTGAAGTTCAGGGGGTCTACGAGCAGTACTTC. Protein product: CASSEVQGVYEQYF. The rearrangement uses TRBV2 and TRBJ2-7, with 7 bases that match TRBD1. The CDR3 runs 14 residues. V dropped 1 base and J dropped 3; count of bases not matched to a gene: 3. Germline values: CDR1 SNHLY, CDR2 FYNNEI.

In its sample, this clonotype was seen many times. The chain has TRBV12-3 or TRBV12-4 and TRBJ2-1; D remains ambiguous. This CDR3 has 12 amino acids. Trimming removed 3 bases at V and 7 bases at J, with 7 bases between. The CDR3 DNA reads TGTGCCAGCAGTTTTATCACGAATGAGCAGTTCTTC. This sequence encodes CASSFITNEQFF.

This clonotype was detected only a few times. This sequence joins TRBV4-2 and TRBJ2-1; 8 bases agree with TRBD1. The CDR3 loop spans 15 amino acids. The trim removed 3 bases at V and 10 bases at J, leaving 11 bases unmatched. Germline values: CDR1 LGHNA, CDR2 YNFKEQ. CDR3 loop: CASSHHGQGDSEQFF. Written as DNA, the CDR3 is TGTGCCAGCAGCCACCACGGACAGGGTGATTCAGAGCAGTTCTTC.

This clonotype has more than one count but fewer than ten. The chain recombines TRBV9 with TRBJ2-2; D not certain. In germline, CDR1 is SGDLS, CDR2 YYNGEE. Trimming pared 0 bases from V and 4 bases from J, leaving 13 bases between. The CDR3 runs to 16 residues. The CDR3 here is CASSVDGSGSTGELFF. The DNA of the CDR3 is TGTGCCAGCAGCGTAGACGGCAGTGGATCCACCGGGGAGCTGTTTTTT.

The sample holds a few counts of this clonotype. V usage is TRBV6-1 and J usage is TRBJ1-4; D uncertain. V lost 6 bases to trimming and J lost 7 bases, with 15 bases between them. This CDR3 has 14 residues. Germline loops: CDR1 MNHNS, CDR2 SASEGT. The CDR3 sequence: CASRLRSRSEKLFF. The CDR3 DNA reads TGTGCCAGCAGACTCAGATCCCGGTCTGAAAAACTGTTTTTT.

The CDR3 is CASSRQGYTEAFF. Written as DNA, the CDR3 is TGCGCCAGCAGCAGACAGGGCTACACTGAAGCTTTCTTT. J is TRBJ1-1 and V is TRBV5-1, with 7 bases matching TRBD1. This CDR3 region has 13 residues. Germline V CDR1 and CDR2: SGHRS, YFSETQ. The V segment lost 4 bases and the J segment 3 bases; nucleotides outside the gene matches: 3.

This clonotype was seen a few times. V is TRBV5-6 and J is TRBJ2-1; tentatively, D is TRBD2 (7 bases). Germline V CDR1 and CDR2: SGHDT, YYEEEE. The CDR3 sequence is 14 residues long. V lost 6 bases and J 5 bases, leaving 15 bases between the germline ends. The CDR3 nucleotides are TGTGCCAGCACCCAAGGGGGGGGGAACAATGAGCAGTTCTTC. Protein: CASTQGGGNNEQFF.

The chain is built from TRBV5-1 and TRBJ2-5; D is undetermined. Per germline, CDR1 SGHRS and CDR2 YFSETQ. V was shortened by 5 bases and J by 4 bases, with 6 bases between the two germline ends. The CDR3 spans 11 residues. Written as DNA, the CDR3 is TGCGCCAGCAGGGAACTAGAGACCCAGTACTTC. It is translated as CASRELETQYF.